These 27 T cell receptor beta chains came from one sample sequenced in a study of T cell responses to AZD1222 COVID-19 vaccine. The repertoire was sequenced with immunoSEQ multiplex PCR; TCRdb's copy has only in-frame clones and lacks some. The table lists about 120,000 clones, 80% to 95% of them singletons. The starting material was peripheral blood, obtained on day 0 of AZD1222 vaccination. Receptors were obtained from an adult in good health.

The CDR3 protein is CASSQDASREYGYTF. CDR3 DNA: TGCGCCAGCAGCCAAGACGCTAGCAGGGAGTATGGCTACACCTTC. The chain uses TRBV4-3 and TRBJ1-2, with D perhaps TRBD1 (5 bases). V was trimmed by 0 bases and J by 5 bases, leaving 13 bases between them. Germline CDR1 and CDR2: LGHNA and YSLEER. The CDR3 runs 15 residues.

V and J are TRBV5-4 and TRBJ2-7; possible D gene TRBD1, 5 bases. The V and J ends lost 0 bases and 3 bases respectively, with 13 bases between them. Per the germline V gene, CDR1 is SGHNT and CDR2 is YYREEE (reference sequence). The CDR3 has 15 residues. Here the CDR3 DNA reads TGTGCCAGCAGCTTGGGCCAGGGTATCGGCTACGAGCAGTACTTC. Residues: CASSLGQGIGYEQYF.

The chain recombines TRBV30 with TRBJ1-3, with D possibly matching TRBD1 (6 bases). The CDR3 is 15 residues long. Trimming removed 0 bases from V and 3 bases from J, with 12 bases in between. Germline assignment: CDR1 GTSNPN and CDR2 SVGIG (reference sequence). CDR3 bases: TGTGCCTGGAGTGTTTGGGGGGGCCTTGGAAACACCATATATTTT. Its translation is CAWSVWGGLGNTIYF.

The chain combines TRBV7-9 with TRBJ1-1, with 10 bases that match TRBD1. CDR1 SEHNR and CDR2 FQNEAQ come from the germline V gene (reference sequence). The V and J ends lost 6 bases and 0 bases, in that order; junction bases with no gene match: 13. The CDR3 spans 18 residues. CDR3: CASRPAIRTGGVNTEAFF. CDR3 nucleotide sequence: TGTGCCAGCAGGCCCGCGATTCGGACAGGGGGGGTGAACACTGAAGCTTTCTTT.

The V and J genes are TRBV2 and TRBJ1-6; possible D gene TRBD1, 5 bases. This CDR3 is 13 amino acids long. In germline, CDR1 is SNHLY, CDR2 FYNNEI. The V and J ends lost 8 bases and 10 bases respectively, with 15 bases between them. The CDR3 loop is CASHGTAVSPLHF. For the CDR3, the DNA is TGTGCCAGCCACGGGACGGCCGTATCACCCCTCCACTTT.

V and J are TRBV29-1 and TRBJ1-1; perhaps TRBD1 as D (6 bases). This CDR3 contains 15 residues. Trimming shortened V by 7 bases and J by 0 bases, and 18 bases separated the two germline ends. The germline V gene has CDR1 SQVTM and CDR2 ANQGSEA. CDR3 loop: CSGYTLRQVNTEAFF. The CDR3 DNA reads TGCAGCGGGTATACACTAAGACAGGTGAACACTGAAGCTTTCTTT.

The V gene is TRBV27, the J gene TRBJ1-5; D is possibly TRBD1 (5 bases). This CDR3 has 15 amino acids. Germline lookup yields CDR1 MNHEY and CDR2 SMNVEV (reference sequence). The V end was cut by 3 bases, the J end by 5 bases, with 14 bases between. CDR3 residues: CASSLAPRGDQPQHF. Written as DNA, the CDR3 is TGTGCCAGCAGTTTGGCGCCCCGGGGGGATCAGCCCCAGCATTTT.

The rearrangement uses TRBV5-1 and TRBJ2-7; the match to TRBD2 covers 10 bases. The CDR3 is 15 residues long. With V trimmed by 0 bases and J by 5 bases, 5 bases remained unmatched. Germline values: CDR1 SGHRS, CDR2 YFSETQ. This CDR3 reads CASSLVLAGEHEQYF. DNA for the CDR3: TGCGCCAGCAGCTTGGTGCTAGCGGGAGAACACGAGCAGTACTTC.

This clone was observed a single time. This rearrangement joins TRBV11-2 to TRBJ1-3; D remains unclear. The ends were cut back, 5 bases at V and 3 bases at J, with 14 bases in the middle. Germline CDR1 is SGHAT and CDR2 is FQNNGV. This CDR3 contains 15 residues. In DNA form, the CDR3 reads TGTGCCAGCAGCCCCACGGGTTTTGGTGGAAACACCATATATTTT. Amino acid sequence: CASSPTGFGGNTIYF. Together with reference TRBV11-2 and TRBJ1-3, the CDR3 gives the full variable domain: EAGVAQSPRYKIIEKRQSVAFWCNPISGHATLYWYQQILGQGPKLLIQFQNNGVVDDSQLPKDRFSAERLKGVDSTLKIQPAKLEDSAVYLCASSPTGFGGNTIYFGEGSWLTVV.

In nucleotides, the CDR3 is TGTGCCAGCAGCCCACTTGGCGGGAGGGGATTAGCCAAAAACATTCAGTACTTC. Translating gives CASSPLGGRGLAKNIQYF. This chain connects TRBV11-2 to TRBJ2-4; 9 positions agree with TRBD2. The CDR3 totals 18 residues. CDR1 is SGHAT, CDR2 FQNNGV, per germline. V shed 5 bases, J shed 0 bases, and the junction held 11 bases outside the gene matches.

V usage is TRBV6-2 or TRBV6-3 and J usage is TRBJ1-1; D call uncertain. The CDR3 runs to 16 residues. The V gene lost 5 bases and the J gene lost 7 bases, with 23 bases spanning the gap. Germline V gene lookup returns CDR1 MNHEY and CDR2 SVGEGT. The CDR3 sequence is CASSSYGGGDDFEAFF. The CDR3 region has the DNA TGTGCCAGCAGTAGTTATGGTGGAGGAGATGACTTTGAAGCTTTCTTT.

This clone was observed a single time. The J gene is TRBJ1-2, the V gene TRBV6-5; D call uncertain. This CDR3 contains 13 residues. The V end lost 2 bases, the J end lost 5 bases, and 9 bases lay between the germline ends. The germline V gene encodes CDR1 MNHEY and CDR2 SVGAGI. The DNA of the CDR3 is TGTGCCAGCAGTTACGGCGCCGATTATGGCTACACCTTC. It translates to CASSYGADYGYTF.

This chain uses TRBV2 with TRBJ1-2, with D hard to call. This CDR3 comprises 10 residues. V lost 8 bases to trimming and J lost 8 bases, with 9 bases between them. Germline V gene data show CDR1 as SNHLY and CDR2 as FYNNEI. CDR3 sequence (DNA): TGTGCCAGCCTACGGAGGGGCTACACCTTC. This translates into CASLRRGYTF.

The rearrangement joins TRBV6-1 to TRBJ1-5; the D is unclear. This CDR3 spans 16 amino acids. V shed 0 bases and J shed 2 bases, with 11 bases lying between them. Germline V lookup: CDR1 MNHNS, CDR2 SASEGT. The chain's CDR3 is CASSEARGDGNQPQHF. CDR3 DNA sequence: TGTGCCAGCAGTGAAGCGCGCGGGGATGGCAATCAGCCCCAGCATTTT.

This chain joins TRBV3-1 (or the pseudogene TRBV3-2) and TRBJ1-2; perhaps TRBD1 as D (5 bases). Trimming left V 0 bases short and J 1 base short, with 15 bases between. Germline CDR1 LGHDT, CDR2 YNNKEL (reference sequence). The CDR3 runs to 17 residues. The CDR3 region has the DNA TGTGCCAGCAGCCAAGAATGGCTAATCGGGGGTAACTATGGCTACACCTTC. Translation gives CASSQEWLIGGNYGYTF.

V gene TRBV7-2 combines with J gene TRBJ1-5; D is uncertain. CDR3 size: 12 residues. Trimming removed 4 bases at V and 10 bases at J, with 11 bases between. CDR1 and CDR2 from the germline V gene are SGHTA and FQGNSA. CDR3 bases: TGTGCCAGCAGCTCCCCGTCGCTCCCCCAGCATTTT. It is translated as CASSSPSLPQHF.

The DNA of the CDR3 is TGTGCCAGCAGCTTGGAGTATGGCTACACCTTC. It codes for CASSLEYGYTF. The rearrangement uses TRBV7-9 and TRBJ1-2; D is unresolved. The germline V gene has CDR1 SEHNR and CDR2 FQNEAQ (reference sequence). This CDR3 is 11 amino acids long. Trimming cost V 3 bases and J 5 bases, with 4 bases left between them.

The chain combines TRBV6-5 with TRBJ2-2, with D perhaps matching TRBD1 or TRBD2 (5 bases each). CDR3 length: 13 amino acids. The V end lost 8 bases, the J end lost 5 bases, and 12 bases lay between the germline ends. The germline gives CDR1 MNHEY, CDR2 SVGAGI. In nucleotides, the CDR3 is TGTGCCAGCCTAGGGACGCAGACCGGGGAGCTGTTTTTT. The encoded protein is CASLGTQTGELFF.

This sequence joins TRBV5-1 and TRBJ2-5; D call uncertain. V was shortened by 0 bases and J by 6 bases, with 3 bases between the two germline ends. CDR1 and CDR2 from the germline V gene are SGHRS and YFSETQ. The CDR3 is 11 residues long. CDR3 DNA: TGCGCCAGCAGCTTGGGCAAGACCCAGTACTTC. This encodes CASSLGKTQYF.

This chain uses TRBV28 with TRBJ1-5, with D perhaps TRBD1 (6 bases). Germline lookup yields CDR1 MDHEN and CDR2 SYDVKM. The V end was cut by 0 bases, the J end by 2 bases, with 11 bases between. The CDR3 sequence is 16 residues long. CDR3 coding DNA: TGTGCCAGCAGTTTATGGGGCAGGGGCCGCAATCAGCCCCAGCATTTT. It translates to CASSLWGRGRNQPQHF.

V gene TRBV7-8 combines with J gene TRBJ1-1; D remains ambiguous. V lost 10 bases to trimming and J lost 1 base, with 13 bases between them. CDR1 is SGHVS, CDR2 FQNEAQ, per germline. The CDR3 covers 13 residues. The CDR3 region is CATLGFENTEAFF. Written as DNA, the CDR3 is TGTGCCACCCTGGGTTTCGAGAACACTGAAGCTTTCTTT.

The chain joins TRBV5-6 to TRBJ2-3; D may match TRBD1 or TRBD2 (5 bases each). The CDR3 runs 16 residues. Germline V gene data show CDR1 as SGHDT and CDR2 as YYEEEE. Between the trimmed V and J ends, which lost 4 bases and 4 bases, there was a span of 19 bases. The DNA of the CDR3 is TGTGCCAGCAGCCCGGGACGGGCTCCCCTCCCAGATACGCAGTATTTT. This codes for CASSPGRAPLPDTQYF.

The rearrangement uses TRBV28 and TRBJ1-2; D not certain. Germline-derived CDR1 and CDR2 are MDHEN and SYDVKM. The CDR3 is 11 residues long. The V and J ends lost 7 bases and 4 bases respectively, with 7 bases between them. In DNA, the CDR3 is TGTGCCAGCAACAAGGGCTATGGCTACACCTTC. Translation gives CASNKGYGYTF.

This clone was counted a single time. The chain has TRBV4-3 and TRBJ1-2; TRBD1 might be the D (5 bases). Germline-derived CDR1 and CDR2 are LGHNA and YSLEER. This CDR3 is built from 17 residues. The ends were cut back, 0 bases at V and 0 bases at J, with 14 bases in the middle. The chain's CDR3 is CASSQDLRGRANYGYTF. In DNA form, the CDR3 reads TGCGCCAGCAGCCAAGATCTAAGGGGTCGGGCTAACTATGGCTACACCTTC.

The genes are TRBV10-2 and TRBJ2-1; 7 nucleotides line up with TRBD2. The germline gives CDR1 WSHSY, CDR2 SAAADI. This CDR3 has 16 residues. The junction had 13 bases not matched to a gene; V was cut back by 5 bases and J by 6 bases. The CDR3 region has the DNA TGCGCCAGCAGTTCCTCGGGGGGAGGAGCCCCCAATGAGCAGTTCTTC. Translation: CASSSSGGGAPNEQFF.

CDR3 amino acids: CARGPGGYEQYF. As DNA, the CDR3 is TGTGCCAGAGGACCCGGGGGCTACGAGCAGTACTTC. V is TRBV5-6 and J is TRBJ2-7; tentatively, D is TRBD2 (6 bases). This CDR3 spans 12 amino acids. The ends were cut back, 8 bases at V and 3 bases at J, with 12 bases in the middle. Germline CDR1 is SGHDT and CDR2 is YYEEEE.

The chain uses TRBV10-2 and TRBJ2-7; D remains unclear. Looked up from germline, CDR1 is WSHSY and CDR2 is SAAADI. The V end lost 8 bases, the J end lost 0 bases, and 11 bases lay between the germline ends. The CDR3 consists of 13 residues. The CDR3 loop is CASDPTASYEQYF. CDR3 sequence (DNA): TGCGCCAGCGACCCTACGGCCTCCTACGAGCAGTACTTC.